Each of the 32 T cell receptor beta chains below was sequenced from the same sample in a study of T cell repertoires in cytomegalovirus infection (dated 2019 in TCRdb). Sequenced using an Illumina HiSeq 1500. Through fastp at Q25 and MiXCR, TCRdb rebuilt clones from the public reads, retaining in-frame beta chains. Every CDR3 protein is listed once, alongside the most common genes and DNA of its rows. A total of some 300,000 distinct CDR3 sequences appear in this sample, about an eighth of them only once. The top ten constitute about 8.7% of the sample. Sequencing was done on a sample of PBMCs. Source of these receptors: a human donor in good health (CMV status not recorded). Some clones in this sample may be carry-over from other donors' samples.

This clonotype was detected many times. The rearrangement links TRBV7-2 to TRBJ2-7; D gene unclear. The CDR3 consists of 15 residues. The germline CDR1 and CDR2 sequences are SGHTA and FQGNSA. V shed 2 bases and J shed 2 bases, with 13 bases lying between them. As DNA, the CDR3 is TGTGCCAGCAGCTTATGGATGGCCTCTGCCTACGAGCAGTACTTC. This encodes CASSLWMASAYEQYF.

J is TRBJ1-6 and V is TRBV19; D uncertain. The CDR3 is 14 residues long. Trimming cost V 6 bases and J 11 bases, with 17 bases left between them. Germline values: CDR1 LNHDA, CDR2 SQIVND (reference sequence). The CDR3: CASRPETGRTPLHF. In DNA, the CDR3 is TGTGCCAGTAGACCGGAGACCGGCAGAACACCCCTCCACTTT. Filled out from reference TRBV19 and TRBJ1-6, the complete variable domain reads DGGITQSPKYLFRKEGQNVTLSCEQNLNHDAMYWYRQDPGQGLRLIYYSQIVNDFQKGDIAEGYSVSREKKESFPLTVTSAQKNPTAFYLCASRPETGRTPLHFGNGTRLTVT.

CDR3 sequence (DNA): TGTGCCAGTAGTACGGGACGGGCTCTTTTCGCTAGCACAGATACGCAGTATTTT. Translating gives CASSTGRALFASTDTQYF. The chain uses TRBV19 and TRBJ2-3, with D possibly called TRBD1 or TRBD2 (5 bases each). The CDR3 is 18 amino acids. Germline CDR1 and CDR2: LNHDA and SQIVND (reference sequence). V lost 4 bases and J lost 0, with 20 bases in between.

This clonotype was counted at least ten times. This chain connects TRBV7-9 to TRBJ1-4; tentative D call: TRBD1 (6 bases). The CDR3 is 15 residues long. The germline gives CDR1 SEHNR, CDR2 FQNEAQ (reference sequence). Trimming took off 4 bases at V and 5 bases at J, with 14 bases between the two ends. This CDR3 reads CASSSRDNLNEKLFF. In DNA form, the CDR3 reads TGTGCCAGCAGCTCGCGGGACAACTTAAATGAAAAACTGTTTTTT.

The chain combines TRBV7-4 with TRBJ2-7; the match to TRBD2 covers 9 bases. CDR1 and CDR2 from the germline V gene are SGHVT and SQSDAQ. The length of the CDR3 is 15 residues. V gave up 2 bases and J gave up 1 base; unmatched junction bases: 3. For the CDR3, the DNA is TGTGCCAGCAGCTTATCGGCGGGAGGGTCCTACGAGCAGTACTTC. Its translation: CASSLSAGGSYEQYF.

The DNA for the CDR3 is TGTGCCAGCAGTTACGGGCTAGCCACAGATACGCAGTATTTT. It is translated as CASSYGLATDTQYF. The gene calls are TRBV6-6 and TRBJ2-3; D possibly corresponds to TRBD2 (5 bases). CDR1 and CDR2 from the germline V gene are MNHNY and SVGAGI (reference sequence). There are 14 residues in the CDR3. Trimming removed 2 bases at V and 2 bases at J, with 8 bases between.

This clonotype was observed many times. This CDR3 reads CASSSGLAGSVYNEQFF. CDR3 DNA sequence: TGTGCCAGCAGCTCTGGACTAGCGGGATCCGTCTACAATGAGCAGTTCTTC. The chain is built from TRBV6-5 and TRBJ2-1; 12 bases line up with TRBD2. V lost 6 bases, J lost 3 bases, and 9 bases stayed unmatched. The CDR3 is 17 residues long. Germline V lookup: CDR1 MNHEY, CDR2 SVGAGI.

This clonotype was seen a handful of times. The chain joins TRBV6-6 to TRBJ2-3, with 8 bases that match TRBD2. The CDR3 consists of 17 residues. Trimming removed 5 bases from V and 2 bases from J; junction bases left unmatched: 12. Per germline, CDR1 MNHNY and CDR2 SVGAGI (reference sequence). CDR3 coding DNA: TGTGCCAGCAGTGGGATAGGCACTAGCGGTGACACAGATACGCAGTATTTT. Translated, it gives CASSGIGTSGDTDTQYF.

This sequence joins TRBV5-1 and TRBJ1-1, with no clear D. Germline assignment: CDR1 SGHRS and CDR2 YFSETQ. The CDR3 length is 15 residues. V lost 0 bases, J lost 2 bases, and 11 bases lay in between. The CDR3 coding sequence is TGCGCCAGCAGCTTGGTGGGCACAATAAACACTGAAGCTTTCTTT. Protein: CASSLVGTINTEAFF.

This clonotype occurred many times. The J gene is TRBJ2-7, the V gene TRBV7-9; unclear D gene. Germline V gene data show CDR1 as SEHNR and CDR2 as FQNEAQ (reference sequence). CDR3 length: 13 amino acids. Trimming took 0 bases from V and 6 from J, leaving 9 bases between them. CDR3 in amino acids: CASSLAVRTEQYF. The CDR3 nucleotides read TGTGCCAGCAGCTTAGCGGTTCGAACCGAGCAGTACTTC.

A remark on this clonotype: This may stem from a read error, because a much larger clone lies one nucleotide away. The chain combines TRBV3-1 with TRBJ1-5; TRBD1 aligns across 9 bases. The CDR3 contains 15 residues. The V segment lost 6 bases and the J segment 3 bases; nucleotides outside the gene matches: 6. Per the germline V gene, CDR1 is LGHDT and CDR2 is YNNKEL (reference sequence). In DNA form, the CDR3 reads TGTGCCAGCAGGTCCGGGACAGGGATCAATCAGCCCCAGCATTTT. Amino acid sequence: CASRSGTGINQPQHF. The full variable domain, completed using reference TRBV3-1 and TRBJ1-5, is DTAVSQTPKYLVTQMGNDKSIKCEQNLGHDTMYWYKQDSKKFLKIMFSYNNKELIINETVPNRFSPKSPDKAHLNLHINSLELGDSAVYFCASRSGTGINQPQHFGDGTRLSIL.

This clonotype was recorded at least ten times. The DNA of the CDR3 is TGCGCCAGCAGCCAAGATCTCGGGGTAGGGGCCAACGTCCTGACTTTC. It translates to CASSQDLGVGANVLTF. This chain links TRBV4-3 with TRBJ2-6, with TRBD2 as a possible D gene (5 bases). Trimming removed 0 bases from V and 4 bases from J, with 10 bases in between. CDR1 is LGHNA, CDR2 YSLEER, per germline. There are 16 residues in the CDR3.

This clonotype came up many times. This rearrangement joins TRBV28 to TRBJ2-1, with D possibly called TRBD1 or TRBD2 (6 bases each). The CDR3 is 15 residues long. Germline V gives CDR1 MDHEN, CDR2 SYDVKM. The V end lost 6 bases, the J end lost 5 bases, and 17 bases lay between the germline ends. This CDR3 reads CASSRGSRGDNEQFF. The CDR3 region has the DNA TGTGCCAGCAGCCGAGGCTCTAGGGGGGACAATGAGCAGTTCTTC.

This clonotype was recorded a few times. V and J are TRBV6-5 and TRBJ2-6; possibly TRBD2 for D (5 bases). V was trimmed by 2 bases and J by 2 bases, leaving 7 bases between them. This CDR3 has 15 amino acids. Germline V CDR1 and CDR2: MNHEY, SVGAGI. CDR3 nucleotide sequence: TGTGCCAGCAGTTACCGGGGAGCTGGGGCCAACGTCCTGACTTTC. As protein: CASSYRGAGANVLTF.

As regards this clonotype: A much larger clone is a single base away; this may be a read error. The CDR3 here is CASRLTEAITNTEAFF. The CDR3, as DNA: TGTGCCAGCAGACTCACAGAGGCCATCACGAACACTGAAGCTTTCTTT. The genes are TRBV7-8 and TRBJ1-1; D call uncertain. This CDR3 has 16 amino acids. Trimming took 6 bases from V and 1 from J, leaving 18 bases between them. Per the germline V gene, CDR1 is SGHVS and CDR2 is FQNEAQ. The full variable domain, completed using reference TRBV7-8 and TRBJ1-1, is GAGVSQSPRYKVAKRGQDVALRCDPISGHVSLFWYQQALGQGPEFLTYFQNEAQLDKSGLPSDRFFAERPEGSVSTLKIQRTQQEDSAVYLCASRLTEAITNTEAFFGQGTRLTVV.

This clonotype was detected a few times. One end of the junction fails to match germline, which may point to a read error. The chain recombines TRBV29-1 with TRBJ1-4, with D possibly TRBD1 on 5 matching bases. The CDR3 has 8 residues. Germline V CDR1 and CDR2: SQVTM, ANQGSEA. CDR3 sequence reads: CSVDGDVF. Here the CDR3 DNA reads TGCAGCGTTGATGGGGACGTATTT.

This clonotype was seen at least ten times. The gene calls are TRBV7-9 and TRBJ1-1, with D possibly being TRBD1 (5 bases). This CDR3 contains 16 residues. Trimming cost V 5 bases and J 1 base, with 17 bases left between them. Germline lookup yields CDR1 SEHNR and CDR2 FQNEAQ (reference sequence). The CDR3 sequence: CASSPPGGGSNTEAFF. The CDR3 DNA follows: TGTGCCAGCAGCCCTCCGGGGGGGGGGTCGAACACTGAAGCTTTCTTT.

The sample holds many counts of this clonotype. The chain couples TRBV27 to TRBJ2-1; 8 bases match TRBD2. CDR3 length: 18 residues. V lost 3 bases to trimming and J lost 4 bases; unmatched junction nucleotides: 14. The germline V gene has CDR1 MNHEY and CDR2 SMNVEV (reference sequence). The CDR3 sequence is CASSFTGGVLAEYNEQFF. The CDR3 region has the DNA TGTGCCAGCAGTTTTACCGGGGGGGTCCTAGCGGAATACAATGAGCAGTTCTTC.

Only a few counts were recorded for this clonotype. V usage is TRBV12-3 or TRBV12-4 and J usage is TRBJ1-2; D unresolved. This CDR3 has 15 residues. The germline V and J ends were trimmed by 3 bases and 1 base, with 12 bases remaining between them. CDR3 loop: CASSLEAALNYGYTF. CDR3 DNA: TGTGCCAGCAGTTTGGAGGCGGCCCTTAACTATGGCTACACCTTC.

The sample holds a few counts of this clonotype. The rearrangement uses TRBV20-1 and TRBJ2-1, with a weak D call TRBD2 (5 bases). V gave up 5 bases and J gave up 0 bases, with 11 bases separating them. The germline CDR1 and CDR2 sequences are DFQATT and SNEGSKA (reference sequence). The CDR3 sequence is 14 residues long. CDR3 sequence: CSADLGGSYNEQFF. The CDR3 bases are TGCAGTGCTGACCTCGGAGGCTCCTACAATGAGCAGTTCTTC.

CDR3 protein: CASSLAVGDTQYF. In DNA, the CDR3 is TGTGCCAGCAGCTTGGCCGTTGGAGATACGCAGTATTTT. The chain is built from TRBV7-4 and TRBJ2-3; D gene uncertain. The CDR3 runs to 13 residues. With 3 bases removed from V and 5 bases from J, the gap between germline ends came to 9 bases. Per the germline V gene, CDR1 is SGHVT and CDR2 is SQSDAQ.

This clonotype was recorded at least ten times. The rearrangement joins TRBV20-1 to TRBJ2-7, with TRBD2 identical over 10 bases. Germline V gene lookup returns CDR1 DFQATT and CDR2 SNEGSKA (reference sequence). There are 14 residues in the CDR3. V shed 4 bases and J 6 bases; nucleotides not matched to a gene: 9. CDR3 protein: CSAKIAGGPSEQYF. The CDR3 nucleotides are TGCAGTGCTAAGATAGCGGGGGGCCCCAGCGAGCAGTACTTC.

This clonotype was detected only a few times. The chain is built from TRBV29-1 and TRBJ1-2, with 7 nucleotides matching TRBD1. The junction had 13 bases not matched to a gene; V was cut back by 4 bases and J by 8 bases. The CDR3 has 14 residues. CDR1 SQVTM and CDR2 ANQGSEA come from the germline V gene. For the CDR3, the DNA is TGCAGCGTTGCTATGACGATGTCAGGGGGGGGCTACACCTTC. Its translation: CSVAMTMSGGGYTF.

This clonotype was recorded a few times. This chain joins TRBV29-1 and TRBJ2-5; maybe TRBD1 (6 bases). Germline loops: CDR1 SQVTM, CDR2 ANQGSEA. V was shortened by 6 bases and J by 4 bases, with 15 bases between the two germline ends. The CDR3 contains 13 residues. For the CDR3, the DNA is TGCAGCGTCCCTCTAACAGGGCCAGAGACCCAGTACTTC. Amino acid sequence: CSVPLTGPETQYF.

This clonotype was observed many times. The rearrangement uses TRBV12-3 or TRBV12-4 and TRBJ2-3; 12 bases align to TRBD2. This CDR3 region has 18 residues. Trimming removed 3 bases from V and 4 bases from J; junction bases left unmatched: 11. DNA for the CDR3: TGTGCCAGCAGTTTTGGGATCCTAGCGGGAGGGCCTTCAGATACGCAGTATTTT. It specifies CASSFGILAGGPSDTQYF.

This clonotype was seen more than once but under ten times. The chain couples TRBV19 to TRBJ2-1, with 8 bases fitting TRBD2. Trimming at V came to 7 bases and at J to 14 bases, leaving 19 bases not matched to a gene. Germline V gene data show CDR1 as LNHDA and CDR2 as SQIVND (reference sequence). This CDR3 comprises 15 residues. CDR3 nucleotide sequence: TGTGCCAGTACCCCGACTAGCGCGAGCAATAGGAGGGAGTTCTTC. As protein: CASTPTSASNRREFF. Combining the CDR3 with reference TRBV19 and TRBJ2-1 gives the whole variable domain DGGITQSPKYLFRKEGQNVTLSCEQNLNHDAMYWYRQDPGQGLRLIYYSQIVNDFQKGDIAEGYSVSREKKESFPLTVTSAQKNPTAFYLCASTPTSASNRREFFGPGTRLTVL.

This clonotype was seen a handful of times. J is TRBJ2-1 and V is TRBV6-4, with D perhaps TRBD1 or TRBD2 (5 bases each). CDR1 is MRHNA, CDR2 SNTAGT, per germline. Between the trimmed V and J ends, which lost 8 bases and 5 bases, there was a span of 10 bases. The CDR3 has 12 amino acids. The chain's CDR3 is CASGDAHNEQFF. DNA for the CDR3: TGTGCCAGCGGGGACGCCCACAATGAGCAGTTCTTC.

There are a few counts of this clonotype. This chain links TRBV11-2 with TRBJ2-1, with 11 nucleotides matching TRBD2. V was pared by 6 bases and J by 6 bases, with 7 bases of the junction left unmatched. Germline CDR1 SGHAT, CDR2 FQNNGV. The CDR3 has 15 residues. The CDR3 here is CASRGIAGGSNEQFF. The CDR3 coding sequence is TGTGCCAGCAGGGGGATAGCGGGGGGGAGCAATGAGCAGTTCTTC.

This clonotype has at least ten counts. J is TRBJ1-1 and V is TRBV7-2; possibly TRBD1 for D (5 bases). Germline V lookup: CDR1 SGHTA, CDR2 FQGNSA. The CDR3 sequence is 15 residues long. The germline V and J ends were trimmed by 1 base and 1 base, with 10 bases remaining between them. The chain's CDR3 is CASSLEGTGNTEAFF. DNA for the CDR3: TGTGCCAGCAGCTTAGAAGGGACGGGGAACACTGAAGCTTTCTTT.

This clonotype was detected many times. This rearrangement joins TRBV7-2 to TRBJ2-5; 14 bases fit TRBD2. The CDR3 is made up of 15 amino acids. Germline V lookup: CDR1 SGHTA, CDR2 FQGNSA. Trimming removed 5 bases from V and 6 bases from J; junction bases left unmatched: 5. This chain's CDR3 is CASSPGLAGGKTQYF. CDR3 nucleotide sequence: TGTGCCAGCAGCCCCGGACTAGCGGGAGGCAAGACCCAGTACTTC.

A few counts support this clonotype. The V and J genes are TRBV7-9 and TRBJ2-7; D not resolved. Germline CDR1 and CDR2: SEHNR and FQNEAQ (reference sequence). This CDR3 is built from 14 residues. V gave up 1 base and J gave up 6 bases, with 13 bases separating them. CDR3 loop: CASSLGGRKGEQYF. The CDR3 DNA sequence: TGTGCCAGCAGCTTAGGGGGAAGGAAGGGCGAGCAGTACTTC.

The gene calls are TRBV20-1 and TRBJ1-1; TRBD1 is a possible D gene (5 bases). Germline values: CDR1 DFQATT, CDR2 SNEGSKA (reference sequence). V was pared by 5 bases and J by 2 bases, with 18 bases between. The CDR3 totals 15 residues. Written as DNA, the CDR3 is TGCAGTGCTGAGGGCCCGGGACGGCTTAACACTGAAGCTTTCTTT. Translation: CSAEGPGRLNTEAFF.